Listed below are T cell receptor beta chains from one sample, sequenced in a study of post-analysis software for immune sequencing data. TCRdb independently ran MiXCR on the PCR reads; one entry per CDR3 protein. The sample lists hundreds of thousands of distinct CDR3 sequences, just under 30% seen once, with approximately 0.6% in the top ten. The sequenced material came from blood. These receptors originate from a girl under 18 with multiple sclerosis. Each CDR3 is given with its conserved first and last residue. A D gene is named only where the DNA matches it firmly. Clone size is shown for a subset of rows, as once, few, many or a class of expanded clone.

cdr3_nt cdr3_aa v_call d_call clone_size j_call
TGTGCCAGTAGTATGACAACGGGACAGGCCTACGAGCAGTACTTC CASSMTTGQAYEQYF TRBV19 TRBD1 . TRBJ2-7
TGTGCCAGCGGAGGTTTGTCCCGCACAGATACGCAGTATTTT CASGGLSRTDTQYF TRBV6-1 . few TRBJ2-3
TGCAGCGTGGGACTGACAGGGAACACTGAAGCTTTCTTT CSVGLTGNTEAFF TRBV29-1 . few TRBJ1-1
TGTGCCAGCAGTTCGAGAGGACCGTACACCTTC CASSSRGPYTF TRBV28 . . TRBJ1-2
TGCAGTGCTAGAGATGTAGGAGGGGTCGCCTACGGGCAGTACTTC CSARDVGGVAYGQYF TRBV20-1 . . TRBJ2-5
TGTGCCAGCAGCGTAGCTGGAGGGGGGGCGCACAATGAGCAGTTCTTC CASSVAGGGAHNEQFF TRBV9 . few TRBJ2-1
TGCAGTGGTGTAGCGGGATATAATTACGAGCAGTACTTC CSGVAGYNYEQYF TRBV20-1 TRBD2 . TRBJ2-7
TGTGCCAGCAGCCAAGACGGGACTAGCGGGAGGTCCTACAATGAGCAGTTCTTC CASSQDGTSGRSYNEQFF TRBV3-1 TRBD2 few TRBJ2-1
TGTGCCAGCAGCCCCCAGGCGAGTGAAAAACTGTTTTTT CASSPQASEKLFF TRBV7-2 . few TRBJ1-4
TGTGCCATCAGTGAACCTCCCGGGAGTGAGACCCAGTACTTC CAISEPPGSETQYF TRBV10-3 . many TRBJ2-5
TGCAGCGTTGGGGCAGGGGCGACCGGGGAGCTGTTTTTT CSVGAGATGELFF TRBV29-1 . . TRBJ2-2
TGCGCCAGCAGCCTCACTCGTCGGGGACAGGGGTATGAAGGCTACACCTTC CASSLTRRGQGYEGYTF TRBV4-1 TRBD1 . TRBJ1-2
TGCAGTGCTAGAGATGCCACTAGCGGTGGGGAGCAGTTCTTC CSARDATSGGEQFF TRBV20-1 TRBD2 . TRBJ2-1
TGTGCCATCAGTGAAGACAGGGTAGGGGACTACACCTTC CAISEDRVGDYTF TRBV10-3 TRBD1 few TRBJ1-2
TGTGCCAGCAGCCAACTTGAGGTTGAGCAGTTCTTC CASSQLEVEQFF TRBV3-1 . many TRBJ2-1
TGCAGCGTTGTCACCCCGGGGGGCGTCGAAGCTTTCTTT CSVVTPGGVEAFF TRBV29-1 . few TRBJ1-1
TGTGCCAGCAGGGCCCCGGGGGGACAGTCCAATGAGCAGTTCTTC CASRAPGGQSNEQFF TRBV2 . few TRBJ2-1
TGTGCCAGCAGGGTAGGCGATCAGCCCCAGCATTTT CASRVGDQPQHF TRBV12-3/TRBV12-4 . few TRBJ1-5
TGTGCCGCATCTGGGGACGAGCAGTACTTC CAASGDEQYF TRBV10-3 . many TRBJ2-7
TGTGCCAGCAGCGCCCAACAAGGGTTGAATGGCTACACCTTC CASSAQQGLNGYTF TRBV9 . . TRBJ1-2
TGTGCCAGCAGCACCGGGACTAGCGGGGGGCTCGGAGGCGGTAAGCAGTACTTC CASSTGTSGGLGGGKQYF TRBV28 TRBD2 . TRBJ2-7
TGTGCCAGCAGCCCGGGCGAGATTTACGAGCAGTACTTC CASSPGEIYEQYF TRBV12-3/TRBV12-4 . . TRBJ2-7
TGTGCCAGCAGTTACGGACAGGAAACCTACGAGCAGTACTTC CASSYGQETYEQYF TRBV6-5 TRBD1 . TRBJ2-7
TGCAGCGTAGGGACGGCAATAGAAAACTATGGCTACACCTTC CSVGTAIENYGYTF TRBV29-1 . . TRBJ1-2
TGCAGCGTTGCTCATTGGGCAGGGGCCCACGAGCAGTACTTC CSVAHWAGAHEQYF TRBV29-1 . . TRBJ2-7
TGCAGTGCTACGGGGCGACTAGCGAGGAGCTCCTACAATGAGCAGTTCTTC CSATGRLARSSYNEQFF TRBV20-1 TRBD2 . TRBJ2-1
TGTGCCAGCAGCATTGGACAGGCGGGGACCCAGTACTTC CASSIGQAGTQYF TRBV7-2 TRBD1 . TRBJ2-5
TGTGCCAGCAGTGAAGGAGATGATGAAAAACTGTTTTTT CASSEGDDEKLFF TRBV2 . . TRBJ1-4
TGTGCCAGTAGTATAGGTGCCTATGAGCAGTTCTTC CASSIGAYEQFF TRBV19 . . TRBJ2-1
TGCGCCAGCAGCCAAGATCGGGGCGGGAGTGCGTACGAGCAGTACTTC CASSQDRGGSAYEQYF TRBV4-1 TRBD2 . TRBJ2-7
TGTGCCAGTAGTCCACTAGCGGGACTCTCCTACAATGAGCAGTTCTTC CASSPLAGLSYNEQFF TRBV19 TRBD2 . TRBJ2-1
TGTGCCAGCAGCTCACTAGCGGGAGCAGGAACCGGGGAGCTGTTTTTT CASSSLAGAGTGELFF TRBV5-6 TRBD2 once TRBJ2-2
TGTGCCAGCAGTTTATTCGGAATCCGGGACAGGGGGAATCAGCCCCAGCATTTT CASSLFGIRDRGNQPQHF TRBV28 TRBD1 few TRBJ1-5
TGTGCCATCACCCCGGACAGGGGGGTTGAAGCTTTCTTT CAITPDRGVEAFF TRBV10-3 TRBD1 few TRBJ1-1
TGTGCCAGCAGCTTAAACAGGGGTGAAGCTTTCTTT CASSLNRGEAFF TRBV7-9 TRBD1 . TRBJ1-1
TGTGCCAGCACCACGAGGGAGACACCGCCCCACTTT CASTTRETPPHF TRBV6-5 . . TRBJ1-6
TGTGCCACCAGCAGAGATTTGGAGGGGGAGCTGTTTTTT CATSRDLEGELFF TRBV15 . few TRBJ2-2
TGTGCCAGCAGTTCGCCGTCGACATGGGACAGGGGGTACTATGGCTACACCTTC CASSSPSTWDRGYYGYTF TRBV28 TRBD1 . TRBJ1-2
TGCAGTGCTAGAGAGCACTCTGTGTGGCCGCGGCGGACTAATCAGCCCCAGCATTTT CSAREHSVWPRRTNQPQHF TRBV20-1 . few TRBJ1-5
TGTGCCAGCAGTGAACGGGGGAGAGGGTCAGAAAAACTGTTTTTT CASSERGRGSEKLFF TRBV2 . few TRBJ1-4
TGTGCCAGCAGCTCCTTAGCGGGGGCCCCAGAGACCCAGTACTTC CASSSLAGAPETQYF TRBV7-2 TRBD2 . TRBJ2-5
TGTGCCAGCAGCCGCCGGGGACGCGGGGTGGCAACTAATGAAAAACTGTTTTTT CASSRRGRGVATNEKLFF TRBV7-2 . . TRBJ1-4
TGCGCCAGCAGCTTCAGTGACAGGAGGGTGAGGGGCTCCTACAATGAGCAGTTCTTC CASSFSDRRVRGSYNEQFF TRBV5-1 . . TRBJ2-1
TGTGCCAGCTCACCCCTTGGACATGGGGGTAGCAAAAACATTCAGTACTTC CASSPLGHGGSKNIQYF TRBV18 . few TRBJ2-4
TGTGCCAGCTCACCCTCACTGGACGGGACAGAGCAGTTCTTC CASSPSLDGTEQFF TRBV18 . few TRBJ2-1
TGTGCCAGCAGTTACTCTCGGGAAAGCACAGATACGCAGTATTTT CASSYSRESTDTQYF TRBV6-5 . many TRBJ2-3